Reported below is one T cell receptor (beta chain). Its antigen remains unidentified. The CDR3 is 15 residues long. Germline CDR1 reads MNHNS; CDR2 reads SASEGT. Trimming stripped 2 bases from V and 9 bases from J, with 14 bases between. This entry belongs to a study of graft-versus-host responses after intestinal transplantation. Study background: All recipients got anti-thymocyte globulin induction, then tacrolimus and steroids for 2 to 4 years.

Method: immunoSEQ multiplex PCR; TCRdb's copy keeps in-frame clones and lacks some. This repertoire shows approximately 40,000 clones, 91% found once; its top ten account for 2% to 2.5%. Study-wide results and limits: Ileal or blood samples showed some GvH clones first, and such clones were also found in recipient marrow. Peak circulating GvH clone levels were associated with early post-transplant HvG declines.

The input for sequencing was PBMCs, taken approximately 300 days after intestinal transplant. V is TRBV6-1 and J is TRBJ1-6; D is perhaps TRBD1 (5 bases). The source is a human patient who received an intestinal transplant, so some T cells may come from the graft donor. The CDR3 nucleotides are TGTGCCAGCAGTGAATATGGGGCTTGGGGTTCACCCCTCCACTTT. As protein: CASSEYGAWGSPLHF.